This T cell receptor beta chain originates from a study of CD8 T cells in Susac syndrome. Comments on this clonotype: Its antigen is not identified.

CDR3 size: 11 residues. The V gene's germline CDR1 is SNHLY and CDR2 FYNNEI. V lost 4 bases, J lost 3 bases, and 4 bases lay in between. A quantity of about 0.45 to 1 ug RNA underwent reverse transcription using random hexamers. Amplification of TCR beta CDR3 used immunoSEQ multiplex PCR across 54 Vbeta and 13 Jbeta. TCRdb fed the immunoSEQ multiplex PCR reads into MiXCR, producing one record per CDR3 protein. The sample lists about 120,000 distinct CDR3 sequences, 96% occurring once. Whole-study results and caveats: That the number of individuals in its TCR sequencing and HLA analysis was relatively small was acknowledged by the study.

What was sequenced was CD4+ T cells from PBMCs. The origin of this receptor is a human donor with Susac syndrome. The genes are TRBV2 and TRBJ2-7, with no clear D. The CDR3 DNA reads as TGTGCCAGCAGTGCTCTCTACGAGCAGTACTTC. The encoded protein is CASSALYEQYF.